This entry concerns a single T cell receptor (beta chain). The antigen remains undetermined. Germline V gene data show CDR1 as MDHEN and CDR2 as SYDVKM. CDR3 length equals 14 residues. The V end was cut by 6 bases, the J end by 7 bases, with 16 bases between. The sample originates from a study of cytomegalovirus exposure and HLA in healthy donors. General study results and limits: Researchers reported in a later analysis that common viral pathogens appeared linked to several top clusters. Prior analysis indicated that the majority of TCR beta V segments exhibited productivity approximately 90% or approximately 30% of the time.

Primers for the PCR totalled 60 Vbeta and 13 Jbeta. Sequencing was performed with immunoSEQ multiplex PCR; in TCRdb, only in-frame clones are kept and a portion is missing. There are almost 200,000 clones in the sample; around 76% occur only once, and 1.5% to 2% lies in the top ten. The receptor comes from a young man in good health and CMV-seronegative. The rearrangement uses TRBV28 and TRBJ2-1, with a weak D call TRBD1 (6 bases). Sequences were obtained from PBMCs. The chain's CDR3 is CASRTGFVPNEQFF. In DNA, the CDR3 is TGTGCCAGCAGGACAGGTTTTGTACCGAATGAGCAGTTCTTC.